This is a list of T cell receptor beta chains from one sample in a study of cytomegalovirus exposure and HLA in healthy donors. TCRdb's copy holds only in-frame clones and misses some; the assay was immunoSEQ multiplex PCR. The table records about 140,000 clones, around 90% of them present only once. The specimen was PBMCs. The origin of the receptors is a young man in good health and CMV-seropositive. CDR3s include the opening cysteine and the closing phenylalanine or tryptophan. D genes are given only for firm matches. Clone sizes are given selectively: once, few, many, or a class where the clone is expanded.

>-|TRBV5-1|TRBJ2-7|-
TGCGCCAGCACCTGGAATGCGGGGGGACAGTCCTACGAGCAGTACTTC
CASTWNAGGQSYEQYF
>-|TRBV29-1|TRBJ1-2|-
TGCAGCGTTCAAACTTCTGGGGAGCTAGGGAGATATGGCTACACCTTC
CSVQTSGELGRYGYTF
>-|TRBV11-3|TRBJ2-1|-
TGTGCCAGCAGCCCCCGAAGGGAGCCGGAGCAGTTCTTC
CASSPRREPEQFF
>-|TRBV2|TRBJ2-2|-
TGTGCCAGCAGTGTAGTTGCCGGGGAGCTGTTTTTT
CASSVVAGELFF
>-|TRBV6-5|TRBJ2-7|-
TGTGCCAGCAGTTACTCTTGGGGGGGCGCGACCTACGAGCAGTACTTC
CASSYSWGGATYEQYF
>-|TRBV2|TRBJ1-2|-
TGTGCCAGCAGTGACCGGACAGAAAACTATGGCTACACCTTC
CASSDRTENYGYTF
>-|TRBV11-3|TRBJ1-3|-
TGTGCCAGCAGCTTAGACGGGAGTTCGGGAAACACCATATATTTT
CASSLDGSSGNTIYF
>-|TRBV6-1|TRBJ1-2|-
TGTGCCAGCAGTGAAGCGGACAAGCGGGTACTCGGGCATGGCTACACCTTC
CASSEADKRVLGHGYTF
>-|TRBV5-1|TRBJ1-1|-
TGCGCCAGCAGCTTCGGTATTAGCCCGGGAGGGGCCCTGGCGAACACTGAAGCTTTCTTT
CASSFGISPGGALANTEAFF
>TRBD2|TRBV27|TRBJ2-3|-
TGTGCCAGCAGTCCCCCGGGACTAGCGGAGAACACAGATACGCAGTATTTT
CASSPPGLAENTDTQYF
>TRBD2|TRBV5-1|TRBJ2-7|-
TGCGCCAGCAGCTTGACTACTAGCGGGGGCTACGAGCAGTACTTC
CASSLTTSGGYEQYF
>TRBD1|TRBV29-1|TRBJ1-2|few
TGCAGCGTTGCCGGGACAGTCTATGGCTACACCTTC
CSVAGTVYGYTF
>TRBD1|TRBV5-4|TRBJ2-7|-
TGTGCCAGCAGCGGGAGACAGGGGAGCCACGAGCAGTACTTC
CASSGRQGSHEQYF
>TRBD1|TRBV29-1|TRBJ1-1|many
TGCAGCGTTGAAGGGGTCAGGGGGCACACTGAAGCTTTCTTT
CSVEGVRGHTEAFF
>TRBD1|TRBV2|TRBJ2-7|-
TGTGCCAGCAGTGATACCGGGACAGGCTTGAGCTCCTACGAGCAGTACTTC
CASSDTGTGLSSYEQYF
>TRBD2|TRBV11-3|TRBJ2-3|-
TGTGCCAGCAGCCCTAGCGGGGGCCAATGGGATACGCAGTATTTT
CASSPSGGQWDTQYF
>TRBD2|TRBV9|TRBJ2-7|-
TGTGCCAGCAGCGTAGGACTAGCGGGAGTGAGTGAGCAGTACTTC
CASSVGLAGVSEQYF
>-|TRBV19|TRBJ2-5|-
TGTGCCAGTAGTATGGACTACCAAGAGACCCAGTACTTC
CASSMDYQETQYF
>TRBD1|TRBV5-5|TRBJ2-2|-
TGTGCCAGCAGCTTATATAGGGGACAGGATCTACGTGCGGGGGAGCTGTTTTTT
CASSLYRGQDLRAGELFF
>TRBD1|TRBV5-1|TRBJ2-7|few
TGCGCCAGCAGCTGGGGGGACAGGGAGTACGAGCAGTACTTC
CASSWGDREYEQYF
>TRBD1|TRBV29-1|TRBJ2-7|-
TGCAGCGTTGGGCCAGGGGGCTCCTCCTACGAGCAGTACTTC
CSVGPGGSSYEQYF
>-|TRBV11-2|TRBJ2-1|-
TGTGCCAGCACCAAATTTCGGACAGAATCCGACAATGAGCAGTTCTTC
CASTKFRTESDNEQFF
>TRBD2|TRBV11-3|TRBJ2-2|-
TGTGCCATACAGCGGGGGGACACCGGGGAGCTGTTTTTT
CAIQRGDTGELFF
>-|TRBV19|TRBJ2-7|-
TGTGCCAGTAGTATGGGACAATACTACGAGCAGTACTTC
CASSMGQYYEQYF
>-|TRBV5-1|TRBJ2-1|once
TGCGCCAGCAGCCCGTTAGGAGGTGAGTCCTACAATGAGCAGTTCTTC
CASSPLGGESYNEQFF
>-|TRBV29-1|TRBJ2-1|-
TGCAGCGCCGATAGAACCGGGACAAACGTCAATGAGCAGTTCTTC
CSADRTGTNVNEQFF
>-|TRBV2|TRBJ1-3|-
TGTGCCAGCAAGGGGAAGTACACCATATATTTT
CASKGKYTIYF
>TRBD1|TRBV9|TRBJ1-1|-
TGTGCCAGCAGCCCACACCGGGACAGCATGAACACTGAAGCTTTCTTT
CASSPHRDSMNTEAFF
>-|TRBV6-1|TRBJ2-7|-
TGTGCCAGCAGTGGAGCTTACGACAGGTTTATCTACGAGCAGTACTTC
CASSGAYDRFIYEQYF
>TRBD1|TRBV29-1|TRBJ2-7|-
TGCAGCGTCCCCGGGACAGGGTACTACGAGCAGTACTTC
CSVPGTGYYEQYF
>TRBD1|TRBV6-1|TRBJ1-3|-
TGTGCCAGCAGTAAATTACAGGGGTTCGGAAACACCATATATTTT
CASSKLQGFGNTIYF
>TRBD1|TRBV7-2|TRBJ1-2|-
TGTGCCAGCAGCTTACGGACAGGGGGCAACTATGGCTACACCTTC
CASSLRTGGNYGYTF
>-|TRBV10-2|TRBJ1-2|-
TGCGCCAGTACAGGTTCAAACTATGGCTACACCTTC
CASTGSNYGYTF
>-|TRBV19|TRBJ2-2|-
TGTGCCAGTCGACATCTTGGGGAGCTGTTTTTT
CASRHLGELFF
>TRBD2|TRBV27|TRBJ2-2|-
TGTGCCAGCAGTTTTCAGACTAGCGGGAGGGCCCGGCGAGAGCTGTTTTTT
CASSFQTSGRARRELFF
>-|TRBV6-4|TRBJ2-3|-
TGTGCCAGCCGAGAGTCCCTAAGCACAGATACGCAGTATTTT
CASRESLSTDTQYF
>-|TRBV2|TRBJ2-7|few
TGTGCCAGCGGAGAACGAGTAAGCTACGAGCAGTACTTC
CASGERVSYEQYF
>TRBD1|TRBV19|TRBJ2-7|-
TGTGCCAGTAGTATAGGATCAGGGGGCTACGAGCAGTACTTC
CASSIGSGGYEQYF
>-|TRBV5-4|TRBJ1-2|-
TGTGCCAGCAGCTTCCAGGGGTCTAACTATGGCTACACCTTC
CASSFQGSNYGYTF
>TRBD2|TRBV27|TRBJ2-7|-
TGTGCCAGCAGTCTAAGCCCGGGGGGGGCCTACGAGCAGTACTTC
CASSLSPGGAYEQYF
>TRBD1|TRBV29-1|TRBJ1-6|-
TGCAGCGTTAGGCTGGGCCAGGGGGCGGCTTCACCCCTCCACTTT
CSVRLGQGAASPLHF
>-|TRBV6-1|TRBJ1-1|-
TGTGCCAGCAGTGATTCCAGGAACACTGAAGCTTTCTTT
CASSDSRNTEAFF
>-|TRBV11-2|TRBJ1-1|-
TGTGCCAGCAGCTCTAACAGGGTGATTGAAGCTTTCTTT
CASSSNRVIEAFF
>-|TRBV14|TRBJ2-1|-
TGTGCCAGCAGCCAACTCGCGGGGCATAATGAGCAGTTCTTC
CASSQLAGHNEQFF
>-|TRBV6-6|TRBJ2-5|-
TGTGCCAGCAGGGACAGATTTCAAGAGACCCAGTACTTC
CASRDRFQETQYF
>-|TRBV11-3|TRBJ2-1|-
TGTGCCAGCAGCCACCCATCAGGGGGGAGCTCCTACAATGAGCAGTTCTTC
CASSHPSGGSSYNEQFF
>TRBD1|TRBV27|TRBJ2-7|-
TGTGCCAGCAGTTTAACAGGGGCTACCTACGAGCAGTACTTC
CASSLTGATYEQYF
>-|TRBV6-1|TRBJ2-1|once
TGTGCCAGCAGGAGGGACTCCCGGAGGGGTGAGCAGTTCTTC
CASRRDSRRGEQFF
>-|TRBV10-2|TRBJ1-1|-
TGCGCCAGCACCTTAACAGGTTTGAACACTGAAGCTTTCTTT
CASTLTGLNTEAFF
>TRBD2|TRBV18|TRBJ2-7|-
TGTGCCAGCTCACCACCGGGGGCGACTAGCGGCGGGAACCCCTACGAGCAGTACTTC
CASSPPGATSGGNPYEQYF
>-|TRBV4-1|TRBJ2-5|-
TGCGCCAGCAGCCAAGTTTCCCACGTCGGGGAAGAGACCCAGTACTTC
CASSQVSHVGEETQYF
>-|TRBV7-9|TRBJ2-7|-
TGTGCCAGCAGCTTAGATGGGACAAAATACGAGCAGTACTTC
CASSLDGTKYEQYF